Presented here are 10 T cell receptor beta chains from one specimen sequenced in a study of pediatric ulcerative colitis. Rectal tissue came from one to two pinch biopsies taken at colonoscopy. Sequenced by immunoSEQ multiplex PCR; TCRdb stores in-frame clones only, minus some. The data hold approximately 40,000 clones, with 60% to 75% observed a single time. The sequenced sample consisted of gut tissue. The receptors stem from a boy between 5 and 17 years old with severe ulcerative colitis.

This chain connects TRBV13 to TRBJ2-7, with a tentative D call TRBD1 (6 bases). With 0 bases removed from V and 3 bases from J, the gap between germline ends came to 15 bases. Germline lookup yields CDR1 PRHDT and CDR2 FYEKMQ (reference sequence). The CDR3 runs to 16 residues. CDR3 loop: CASSLGLAKDSYEQYF. DNA of the CDR3: TGTGCCAGCAGCTTAGGCCTGGCTAAGGACAGCTACGAGCAGTACTTC.

The genes are TRBV11-2 and TRBJ2-3; D is uncertain. CDR3 size: 14 residues. V lost 2 bases and J 0 bases, leaving 6 bases between the germline ends. CDR1 is SGHAT, CDR2 FQNNGV, per germline. CDR3 sequence: CASSLYSSTDTQYF. In DNA, the CDR3 is TGTGCCAGCAGCTTATATTCCAGCACAGATACGCAGTATTTT.

The chain recombines TRBV5-4 with TRBJ1-5; D is possibly TRBD1 (5 bases). Germline V gene data show CDR1 as SGHNT and CDR2 as YYREEE (reference sequence). V lost 4 bases, J lost 9 bases, and 14 bases lay in between. The CDR3 contains 13 residues. CDR3 sequence: CASSLDTLGPQHF. CDR3 DNA sequence: TGTGCCAGCAGCCTGGACACCCTGGGGCCCCAGCATTTT.

The chain is built from TRBV7-9 and TRBJ2-4; no firm D call. Germline V gene sequence: CDR1 SEHNR, CDR2 FQNEAQ (reference sequence). The CDR3 contains 13 residues. V lost 5 bases, J lost 4 bases, and 9 bases lay in between. The CDR3 DNA reads as TGTGCCAGCAGCCCCCAGGAAAAAAACATTCAGTACTTC. This codes for CASSPQEKNIQYF. The whole variable domain, filled in from reference TRBV7-9 and TRBJ2-4, reads DTGVSQNPRHKITKRGQNVTFRCDPISEHNRLYWYRQTLGQGPEFLTYFQNEAQLEKSRLLSDRFSAERPKGSFSTLEIQRTEQGDSAMYLCASSPQEKNIQYFGAGTRLSVL.

This clone occurred a few times. The chain carries TRBV7-8 and TRBJ1-6, with a possible D match to TRBD1 (6 bases). This CDR3 has 16 residues. Trimming pared 6 bases from V and 0 bases from J, leaving 12 bases between. Looked up from germline, CDR1 is SGHVS and CDR2 is FQNEAQ. The CDR3 coding sequence is TGTGCCAGCAGATCGGACAGAAGCTCCTATAATTCACCCCTCCACTTT. Translating it yields CASRSDRSSYNSPLHF.

The chain carries TRBV7-2 and TRBJ2-7, with 7 bases matching TRBD2. The germline V gene has CDR1 SGHTA and CDR2 FQGNSA. V lost 0 bases, J lost 3 bases, and 8 bases stayed unmatched. The CDR3 is made up of 16 amino acids. The CDR3 DNA sequence: TGTGCCAGCAGCTTAGCGGGGTCTAGCGGCCTCTACGAGCAGTACTTC. This codes for CASSLAGSSGLYEQYF. Full variable domain (missing parts from reference TRBV7-2 and TRBJ2-7): GAGVSQSPSNKVTEKGKDVELRCDPISGHTALYWYRQSLGQGLEFLIYFQGNSAPDKSGLPSDRFSAERTGGSVSTLTIQRTQQEDSAVYLCASSLAGSSGLYEQYFGPGTRLTVT.

With respect to this clone: One end of the junction fails to match germline, which may point to a read error. This rearrangement joins TRBV4-2 to TRBJ2-7, with TRBD1 identical over 7 bases. CDR3 length: 12 amino acids. Germline V lookup: CDR1 LGHNA, CDR2 YNFKEQ. This chain's CDR3 is CASSREGQVRHF. The CDR3 DNA follows: TGTGCCAGCAGCCGAGAAGGACAGGTACGTCACTTC.

This clone was counted between two and nine times. The chain employs TRBV5-1 and TRBJ2-7; D ambiguous. V was clipped by 3 bases and J by 1 base, with 14 bases between them. Germline V gives CDR1 SGHRS, CDR2 YFSETQ. The CDR3 totals 15 residues. Written as DNA, the CDR3 is TGCGCCAGCAGCTCGCGACACGTTGAATCCTACGAGCAGTACTTC. Translating it yields CASSSRHVESYEQYF.

This clone was found a few times. The V call is TRBV11-2, the J call TRBJ2-2; D is ambiguous. The CDR3 covers 14 residues. The V end was cut by 2 bases, the J end by 4 bases, with 8 bases between. Germline CDR1 SGHAT, CDR2 FQNNGV. DNA of the CDR3: TGTGCCAGCAGCTTAATTAAGATCACCGGGGAGCTGTTTTTT. This encodes CASSLIKITGELFF.

The CDR3 region is CASSDIRSRYEQYF. CDR3 in DNA: TGCGCCAGCAGTGACATTCGGAGCCGCTACGAGCAGTACTTC. The V call is TRBV10-2, the J call TRBJ2-7; D is unclear. Deletions cut 3 bases from V and 3 bases from J, with 12 bases between. The CDR3 extends over 14 amino acids. CDR1 WSHSY and CDR2 SAAADI come from the germline V gene.